The rows below give T cell receptor beta chains drawn from one sample of a study of cytomegalovirus exposure and HLA in healthy donors. Here immunoSEQ multiplex PCR was the method, and the copy in TCRdb shows in-frame clones only, minus some. The table records over 90,000 clones, roughly 83% of them present only once. The sequencing sample was made of PBMCs. These receptor sequences come from a man aged 40-49 years in good health and CMV-seronegative. CDR3s include the opening cysteine and the closing phenylalanine or tryptophan. A D gene is named only where the DNA matches it firmly. Rows may omit the clone size; those that give it use once, few, many or a size class.

d_call: NA; clone_size: NA; v_call: TRBV5-6; j_call: TRBJ2-7; cdr3_aa: CASSFTSPYEQYF; cdr3_nt: TGTGCCAGCAGCTTTACTAGTCCCTACGAGCAGTACTTC
d_call: TRBD1; clone_size: NA; v_call: TRBV5-1; j_call: TRBJ2-2; cdr3_aa: CASSLFDRGVGGELFF; cdr3_nt: TGCGCCAGCAGCTTGTTTGACAGGGGAGTTGGCGGGGAGCTGTTTTTT
d_call: TRBD1; clone_size: NA; v_call: TRBV5-1; j_call: TRBJ1-1; cdr3_aa: CASSAPRQGARPTEAFF; cdr3_nt: TGCGCCAGCAGCGCTCCTCGACAGGGGGCACGCCCCACTGAAGCTTTCTTT
d_call: NA; clone_size: NA; v_call: TRBV5-6; j_call: TRBJ2-3; cdr3_aa: CASSAGLPDTQYF; cdr3_nt: TGTGCCAGCAGCGCAGGACTTCCAGATACGCAGTATTTT
d_call: NA; clone_size: NA; v_call: TRBV6-5; j_call: TRBJ1-2; cdr3_aa: CASSSPNYGYTF; cdr3_nt: TGTGCCAGCAGTTCCCCAAACTATGGCTACACCTTC
d_call: TRBD2; clone_size: NA; v_call: TRBV5-1; j_call: TRBJ2-3; cdr3_aa: CASSLVPSGHTDTQYF; cdr3_nt: TGCGCCAGCAGCTTGGTTCCTAGCGGACACACAGATACGCAGTATTTT
d_call: NA; clone_size: few; v_call: TRBV4-1; j_call: TRBJ2-5; cdr3_aa: CASSRLPTGRETQYF; cdr3_nt: TGCGCCAGCAGCCGGTTACCAACAGGGCGGGAGACCCAGTACTTC
d_call: NA; clone_size: NA; v_call: TRBV27; j_call: TRBJ1-5; cdr3_aa: CASRQRRGLDLNQPQHF; cdr3_nt: TGTGCCAGCAGGCAGAGAAGGGGCCTCGACCTTAATCAGCCCCAGCATTTT
d_call: TRBD1; clone_size: NA; v_call: TRBV30; j_call: TRBJ1-5; cdr3_aa: CAWSMWTGDNQPQHF; cdr3_nt: TGTGCCTGGAGTATGTGGACAGGGGATAATCAGCCCCAGCATTTT
d_call: NA; clone_size: once; v_call: TRBV4-1; j_call: TRBJ1-2; cdr3_aa: CASSQDQRLWGYTF; cdr3_nt: TGCGCCAGCAGCCAAGATCAGAGGTTGTGGGGCTACACCTTC
d_call: NA; clone_size: NA; v_call: TRBV2; j_call: TRBJ1-2; cdr3_aa: CASSRANYGYTF; cdr3_nt: TGTGCCAGCAGTCGAGCTAACTATGGCTACACCTTC
d_call: TRBD2; clone_size: NA; v_call: TRBV6-5; j_call: TRBJ2-1; cdr3_aa: CASSRERGLYNEQFF; cdr3_nt: TGTGCCAGCAGCCGCGAGCGGGGCTTATACAATGAGCAGTTCTTC
d_call: NA; clone_size: NA; v_call: TRBV20-1; j_call: TRBJ2-7; cdr3_aa: CSAREYYEQYF; cdr3_nt: TGCAGTGCTAGGGAGTACTACGAGCAGTACTTC
d_call: TRBD1; clone_size: NA; v_call: TRBV9; j_call: TRBJ1-6; cdr3_aa: CASSALTGGHFGSYNSPLHF; cdr3_nt: TGTGCCAGCAGCGCCCTGACAGGGGGACACTTCGGCTCCTATAATTCACCCCTCCACTTT
d_call: NA; clone_size: NA; v_call: TRBV30; j_call: TRBJ2-2; cdr3_aa: CAWSALDTHTGELFF; cdr3_nt: TGTGCCTGGAGTGCCCTCGACACACACACCGGGGAGCTGTTTTTT
d_call: TRBD2; clone_size: NA; v_call: TRBV7-9; j_call: TRBJ2-3; cdr3_aa: CASSRGTSGGAWDTQYF; cdr3_nt: TGTGCCAGCAGCAGAGGGACTAGCGGGGGGGCTTGGGATACGCAGTATTTT
d_call: NA; clone_size: NA; v_call: TRBV5-1; j_call: TRBJ2-1; cdr3_aa: CASSLSSSRVDEQFF; cdr3_nt: TGCGCCAGCAGCTTGAGTAGTTCCCGGGTTGATGAGCAGTTCTTC
d_call: NA; clone_size: NA; v_call: TRBV2; j_call: TRBJ2-7; cdr3_aa: CASTAGEQYF; cdr3_nt: TGTGCCAGCACGGCAGGGGAGCAGTACTTC
d_call: TRBD2; clone_size: once; v_call: TRBV19; j_call: TRBJ2-1; cdr3_aa: CASSIRIAGDEQFF; cdr3_nt: TGTGCCAGTAGTATACGGATAGCGGGCGATGAGCAGTTCTTC
d_call: NA; clone_size: NA; v_call: TRBV5-6; j_call: TRBJ1-4; cdr3_aa: CASSFSFGKLFF; cdr3_nt: TGTGCCAGCAGCTTCTCCTTCGGAAAACTGTTTTTT
d_call: TRBD2; clone_size: NA; v_call: TRBV5-1; j_call: TRBJ2-5; cdr3_aa: CASSFSPGLAREETQYF; cdr3_nt: TGCGCCAGCAGCTTCAGTCCGGGACTAGCGCGGGAAGAGACCCAGTACTTC
d_call: NA; clone_size: NA; v_call: TRBV6-6; j_call: TRBJ1-5; cdr3_aa: CASTPSGIGRQPQHF; cdr3_nt: TGTGCCAGCACCCCCAGTGGGATAGGGAGACAGCCCCAGCATTTT
d_call: TRBD1; clone_size: NA; v_call: TRBV12-5; j_call: TRBJ1-4; cdr3_aa: CASGLYRGRLGGGDEKLFF; cdr3_nt: TGTGCTAGTGGTTTGTACAGGGGGCGCCTCGGAGGGGGCGATGAAAAACTGTTTTTT
d_call: NA; clone_size: NA; v_call: TRBV5-1; j_call: TRBJ2-2; cdr3_aa: CASSPEGAGNTGELFF; cdr3_nt: TGCGCCAGCAGCCCGGAGGGGGCTGGCAACACCGGGGAGCTGTTTTTT
d_call: TRBD2; clone_size: NA; v_call: TRBV5-4; j_call: TRBJ2-7; cdr3_aa: CASSLEAGGRREQYF; cdr3_nt: TGTGCCAGCAGCTTGGAGGCCGGGGGGAGAAGAGAGCAGTACTTC
d_call: NA; clone_size: NA; v_call: TRBV18; j_call: TRBJ2-2; cdr3_aa: CASSRPGTPPGELFF; cdr3_nt: TGTGCCAGCTCACGCCCGGGGACTCCCCCCGGGGAGCTGTTTTTT
d_call: NA; clone_size: NA; v_call: TRBV4-1; j_call: TRBJ2-7; cdr3_aa: CASSQVIPGSSYEQYF; cdr3_nt: TGCGCCAGCAGCCAAGTAATTCCGGGATCGTCCTACGAGCAGTACTTC
d_call: NA; clone_size: NA; v_call: TRBV2; j_call: TRBJ1-6; cdr3_aa: CASSLTEYSPLHF; cdr3_nt: TGTGCCAGCAGTTTGACAGAATATTCACCCCTCCACTTT
d_call: TRBD1; clone_size: NA; v_call: TRBV6-5; j_call: TRBJ1-3; cdr3_aa: CASSYGPGQGGHF; cdr3_nt: TGTGCCAGCAGTTACGGACCCGGACAGGGGGGGCATTTT
d_call: TRBD1; clone_size: NA; v_call: TRBV7-9; j_call: TRBJ2-6; cdr3_aa: CASSIVQGAGANVLTF; cdr3_nt: TGTGCCAGCAGCATCGTACAGGGGGCTGGGGCCAACGTCCTGACTTTC
d_call: NA; clone_size: NA; v_call: TRBV11-1; j_call: TRBJ2-2; cdr3_aa: CASSPYRLQGELFF; cdr3_nt: TGTGCCAGCAGCCCATACCGATTACAGGGGGAGCTGTTTTTT
d_call: TRBD1; clone_size: NA; v_call: TRBV6-1; j_call: TRBJ2-7; cdr3_aa: CAALQEQGAFYEQYF; cdr3_nt: TGTGCCGCCTTGCAGGAACAGGGGGCCTTCTACGAGCAGTACTTC
d_call: NA; clone_size: NA; v_call: TRBV27; j_call: TRBJ1-2; cdr3_aa: CASRERPGRGYGYTF; cdr3_nt: TGTGCCAGCAGGGAAAGGCCGGGACGGGGGTATGGCTACACCTTC
d_call: TRBD2; clone_size: NA; v_call: TRBV5-4; j_call: TRBJ2-1; cdr3_aa: CASSRGGQRDEQFF; cdr3_nt: TGTGCCAGCAGCCGGGGGGGGCAAAGGGATGAGCAGTTCTTC
d_call: TRBD2; clone_size: NA; v_call: TRBV13; j_call: TRBJ2-6; cdr3_aa: CASSQIWGRGARANVLTF; cdr3_nt: TGTGCCAGCAGCCAGATTTGGGGGCGGGGGGCGCGGGCCAACGTCCTGACTTTC